This TCR beta chain was profiled in a study of T cell repertoires in cytomegalovirus infection. Study-level information: Public TCR beta signatures indicated both CMV infection and matching HLA type. Findings of the study overall: The ex vivo response showed dominance by HLA-C-restricted CMV-specific TCR beta clonotypes.

MiXCR, run by TCRdb on the reads, gives a single entry per CDR3 protein. This sample has about 310,000 distinct CDR3 sequences, with about 25% found just once. This clonotype occurred many times. Antigen unknown. Trimming stripped 2 bases from V and 4 bases from J, with 17 bases between. This CDR3 spans 16 amino acids. Germline V gives CDR1 SEHNR, CDR2 FQNEAQ (reference sequence). The TCR was taken from a human donor in good health (CMV status not recorded). Some clones in this sample may be carry-over from other donors' samples. Here the sequenced sample was cultured PBMCs, taken from culture after CMV antigen stimulation. The rearrangement links TRBV7-9 to TRBJ1-1, with a tentative D call TRBD1 (6 bases). CDR3: CASSLRPSQGPTEAFF. CDR3 coding DNA: TGTGCCAGCAGCTTACGGCCCTCACAGGGTCCCACTGAAGCTTTCTTT. The variable domain in full, completed from reference TRBV7-9 and TRBJ1-1, reads DTGVSQNPRHKITKRGQNVTFRCDPISEHNRLYWYRQTLGQGPEFLTYFQNEAQLEKSRLLSDRFSAERPKGSFSTLEIQRTEQGDSAMYLCASSLRPSQGPTEAFFGQGTRLTVV.